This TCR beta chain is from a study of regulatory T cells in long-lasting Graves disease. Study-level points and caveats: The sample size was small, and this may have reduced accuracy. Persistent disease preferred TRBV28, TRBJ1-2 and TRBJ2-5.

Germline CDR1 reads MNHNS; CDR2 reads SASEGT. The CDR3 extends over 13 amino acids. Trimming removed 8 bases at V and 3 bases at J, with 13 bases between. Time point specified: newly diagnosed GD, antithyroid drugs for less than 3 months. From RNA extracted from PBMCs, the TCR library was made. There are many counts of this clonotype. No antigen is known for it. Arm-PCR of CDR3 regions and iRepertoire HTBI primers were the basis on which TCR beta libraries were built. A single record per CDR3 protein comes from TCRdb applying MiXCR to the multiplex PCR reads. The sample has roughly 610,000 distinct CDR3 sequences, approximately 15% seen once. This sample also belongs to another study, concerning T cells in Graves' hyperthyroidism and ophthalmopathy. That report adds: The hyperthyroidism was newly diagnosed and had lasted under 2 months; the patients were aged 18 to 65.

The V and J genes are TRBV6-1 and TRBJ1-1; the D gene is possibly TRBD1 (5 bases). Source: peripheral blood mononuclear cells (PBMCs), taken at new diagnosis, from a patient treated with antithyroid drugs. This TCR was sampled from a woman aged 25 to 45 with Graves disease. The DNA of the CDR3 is TGTGCCAGCTTCATTGGGGGATACACTGAAGCTTTCTTT. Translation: CASFIGGYTEAFF.